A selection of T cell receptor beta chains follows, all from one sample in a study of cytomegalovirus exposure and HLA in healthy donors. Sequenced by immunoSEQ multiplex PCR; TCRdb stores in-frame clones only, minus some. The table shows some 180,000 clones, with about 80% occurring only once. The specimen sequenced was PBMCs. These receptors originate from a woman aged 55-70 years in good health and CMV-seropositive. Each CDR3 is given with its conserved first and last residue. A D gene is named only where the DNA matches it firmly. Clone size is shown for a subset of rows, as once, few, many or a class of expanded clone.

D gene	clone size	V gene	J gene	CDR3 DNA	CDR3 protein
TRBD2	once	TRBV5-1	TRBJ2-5	TGCGCCAGCAGCTGGGGGGGCCAAGAGACCCAGTACTTC	CASSWGGQETQYF
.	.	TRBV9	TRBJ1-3	TGTGCCAGCGGCCGGGGGGACACCATATATTTT	CASGRGDTIYF
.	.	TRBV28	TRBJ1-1	TGTGCCAGCAGTTTACAGGGGCTCGCTTTCTTT	CASSLQGLAFF
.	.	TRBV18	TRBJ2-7	TGTGCCAGCTCACCAACCGGGACTCTAGCCGAGGAGCAGTACTTC	CASSPTGTLAEEQYF
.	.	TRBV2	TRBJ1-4	TGTGCCAGCAGTGAATCCAGGGCAGGGTATGAAAAACTGTTTTTT	CASSESRAGYEKLFF
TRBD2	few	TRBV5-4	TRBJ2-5	TGTGCCAGCAGCTTTAGCGGGGGGTCAGAGACCCAGTACTTC	CASSFSGGSETQYF
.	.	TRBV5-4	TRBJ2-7	TGTGCCAGCAGCTTGGGAGGCCGGGGATCCTCCTACGAGCAGTACTTC	CASSLGGRGSSYEQYF
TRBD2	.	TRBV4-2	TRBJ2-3	TGTGCCAGCAGCCAAGGTCGGACCGGACTAGCGGTCACAGATACGCAGTATTTT	CASSQGRTGLAVTDTQYF
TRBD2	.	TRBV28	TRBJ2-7	TGTGCCAGCGGAGCGGGGGGCAACTACGAGCAGTACTTC	CASGAGGNYEQYF
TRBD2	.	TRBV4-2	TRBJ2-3	TGTGCCAGCAGCCAAGGCCTAGCGGGAGGCACAGATACGCAGTATTTT	CASSQGLAGGTDTQYF
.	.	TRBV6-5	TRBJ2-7	TGTGCCAGCAGGGTGAACAACGAGCAGTACTTC	CASRVNNEQYF
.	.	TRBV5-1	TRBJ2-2	TGCGCCAGCAGCTTGGCCCTAGCGACGATCGCGAACACCGGGGAGCTGTTTTTT	CASSLALATIANTGELFF
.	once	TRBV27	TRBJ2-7	TGTGCCAGCAGTTTCTACAGTGCCAATCGCTACGAGCAGTACTTC	CASSFYSANRYEQYF
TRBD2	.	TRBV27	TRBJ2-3	TGTGCCAGCAGTCTAAGACTAGCGGGGGGCCTCTTGAGCACAGATACGCAGTATTTT	CASSLRLAGGLLSTDTQYF
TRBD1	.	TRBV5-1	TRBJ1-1	TGCGCCAGCAGAGCCGGGACAGCGAACACTGAAGCTTTCTTT	CASRAGTANTEAFF
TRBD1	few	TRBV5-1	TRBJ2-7	TGCGCCAGCAGCTCCGGGACAGGGCCAGCCGAGCAGTACTTC	CASSSGTGPAEQYF
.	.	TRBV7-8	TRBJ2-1	TGTGCCAGCAGCACTAAGACCGGGAGCGGAAATGAGCAGTTCTTC	CASSTKTGSGNEQFF
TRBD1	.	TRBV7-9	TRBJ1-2	TGTGCCAGCATACGAACCGGGACAGGCGATTATGGCTACACCTTC	CASIRTGTGDYGYTF
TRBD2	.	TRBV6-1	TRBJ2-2	TGTGCCAGCAGTGAAGTTGGGACTAGCGGTTCCTTGGTTTTT	CASSEVGTSGSLVF
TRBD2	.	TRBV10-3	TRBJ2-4	TGTGCCATCAGTGAAGGGTCGGGGGGCGGGGGGGACATTCAGTACTTC	CAISEGSGGGGDIQYF
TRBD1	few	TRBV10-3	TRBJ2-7	TGTGCCAGCAGTTCCACCTTTATTGGACAGGGAGTGGAGCAGTACTTC	CASSSTFIGQGVEQYF
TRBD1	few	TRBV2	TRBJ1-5	TGTGCCAGCGAAGACCGGGACAGGGGCCAACAGCCCCAGCATTTT	CASEDRDRGQQPQHF
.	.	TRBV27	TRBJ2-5	TGTGCCAGCAGTCCTCCAGGGGTTCGCGAGACCCAGTACTTC	CASSPPGVRETQYF
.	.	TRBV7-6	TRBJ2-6	TGTGCCAGCAGCTTAGCGCCGGCGGCCAACGGCCTGACTTTC	CASSLAPAANGLTF
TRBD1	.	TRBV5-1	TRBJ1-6	TGCGCCAGCAGCTTCCTCCAGGCGGACAGGAGTAATTCACCCCTCCACTTT	CASSFLQADRSNSPLHF
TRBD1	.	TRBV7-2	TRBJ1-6	TGTGCCAGCAGTACCGGACAGGGATACAATTCACCCCTCCACTTT	CASSTGQGYNSPLHF
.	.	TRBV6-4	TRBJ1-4	TGTGCCAGCAGTAGACAGTTAGCGGGTCTCCAAAAACTGTTTTTT	CASSRQLAGLQKLFF
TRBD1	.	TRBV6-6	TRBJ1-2	TGTGCCAGCAGTTACCTGACAGGGAACTATGGCTACACCTTC	CASSYLTGNYGYTF
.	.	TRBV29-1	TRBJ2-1	TGCAGCGTAGACCTGGGACAAACTCTCTCCTACAATGAGCAGTTCTTC	CSVDLGQTLSYNEQFF
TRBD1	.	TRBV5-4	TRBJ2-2	TGTGCCAGCAGCTTGGCTCAGGGGGCGCCCACCGGGGAGCTGTTTTTT	CASSLAQGAPTGELFF
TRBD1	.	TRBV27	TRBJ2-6	TGTGCCAGCAGCCGTACAGGGGGCTCAGGGGCCAACGTCCTGACTTTC	CASSRTGGSGANVLTF
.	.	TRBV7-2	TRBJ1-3	TGTGCCAGCAGCTCCCAGGGTACCTCTGGAAACACCATATATTTT	CASSSQGTSGNTIYF
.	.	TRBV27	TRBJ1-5	TGTGCCAGCAGTTTTAGCCAGGGAGGAATCCAGCCCCAGCATTTT	CASSFSQGGIQPQHF
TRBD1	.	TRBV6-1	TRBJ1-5	TGTGCCAGCAGACAGGGGGCCTCGAGCAATCAGCCCCAGCATTTT	CASRQGASSNQPQHF
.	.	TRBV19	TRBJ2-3	TGTGCCAGTACAGGCCCAGGCACAGATACGCAGTATTTT	CASTGPGTDTQYF
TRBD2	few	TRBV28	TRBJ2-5	TGTGCCAGCAGTGCGGGACTAGCGGGAGTAAGAGAGACCCAGTACTTC	CASSAGLAGVRETQYF
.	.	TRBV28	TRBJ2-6	TGTGCCAGCAGTTTCGCAGGGACTGGGGCCAACGGCCTGACTTTC	CASSFAGTGANGLTF
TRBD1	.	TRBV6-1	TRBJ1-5	TGTGCCAGCAGTGGATTGACAGGGGGCGGTTATAGCAATCAGCCCCAGCATTTT	CASSGLTGGGYSNQPQHF
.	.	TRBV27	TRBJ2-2	TGTGCCAGCAGTTTATTGGGGGGGCTTCTCACCGGGGAGCTGTTTTTT	CASSLLGGLLTGELFF
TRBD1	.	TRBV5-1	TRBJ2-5	TGCGCCAGCAGCTTGGGACAGGGGGCGCAGGGTAAGACCCAGTACTTC	CASSLGQGAQGKTQYF
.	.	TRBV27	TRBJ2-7	TGTGCCAGCAGGTTCCACGAGCAGGCCTACGAGCAGTACTTC	CASRFHEQAYEQYF